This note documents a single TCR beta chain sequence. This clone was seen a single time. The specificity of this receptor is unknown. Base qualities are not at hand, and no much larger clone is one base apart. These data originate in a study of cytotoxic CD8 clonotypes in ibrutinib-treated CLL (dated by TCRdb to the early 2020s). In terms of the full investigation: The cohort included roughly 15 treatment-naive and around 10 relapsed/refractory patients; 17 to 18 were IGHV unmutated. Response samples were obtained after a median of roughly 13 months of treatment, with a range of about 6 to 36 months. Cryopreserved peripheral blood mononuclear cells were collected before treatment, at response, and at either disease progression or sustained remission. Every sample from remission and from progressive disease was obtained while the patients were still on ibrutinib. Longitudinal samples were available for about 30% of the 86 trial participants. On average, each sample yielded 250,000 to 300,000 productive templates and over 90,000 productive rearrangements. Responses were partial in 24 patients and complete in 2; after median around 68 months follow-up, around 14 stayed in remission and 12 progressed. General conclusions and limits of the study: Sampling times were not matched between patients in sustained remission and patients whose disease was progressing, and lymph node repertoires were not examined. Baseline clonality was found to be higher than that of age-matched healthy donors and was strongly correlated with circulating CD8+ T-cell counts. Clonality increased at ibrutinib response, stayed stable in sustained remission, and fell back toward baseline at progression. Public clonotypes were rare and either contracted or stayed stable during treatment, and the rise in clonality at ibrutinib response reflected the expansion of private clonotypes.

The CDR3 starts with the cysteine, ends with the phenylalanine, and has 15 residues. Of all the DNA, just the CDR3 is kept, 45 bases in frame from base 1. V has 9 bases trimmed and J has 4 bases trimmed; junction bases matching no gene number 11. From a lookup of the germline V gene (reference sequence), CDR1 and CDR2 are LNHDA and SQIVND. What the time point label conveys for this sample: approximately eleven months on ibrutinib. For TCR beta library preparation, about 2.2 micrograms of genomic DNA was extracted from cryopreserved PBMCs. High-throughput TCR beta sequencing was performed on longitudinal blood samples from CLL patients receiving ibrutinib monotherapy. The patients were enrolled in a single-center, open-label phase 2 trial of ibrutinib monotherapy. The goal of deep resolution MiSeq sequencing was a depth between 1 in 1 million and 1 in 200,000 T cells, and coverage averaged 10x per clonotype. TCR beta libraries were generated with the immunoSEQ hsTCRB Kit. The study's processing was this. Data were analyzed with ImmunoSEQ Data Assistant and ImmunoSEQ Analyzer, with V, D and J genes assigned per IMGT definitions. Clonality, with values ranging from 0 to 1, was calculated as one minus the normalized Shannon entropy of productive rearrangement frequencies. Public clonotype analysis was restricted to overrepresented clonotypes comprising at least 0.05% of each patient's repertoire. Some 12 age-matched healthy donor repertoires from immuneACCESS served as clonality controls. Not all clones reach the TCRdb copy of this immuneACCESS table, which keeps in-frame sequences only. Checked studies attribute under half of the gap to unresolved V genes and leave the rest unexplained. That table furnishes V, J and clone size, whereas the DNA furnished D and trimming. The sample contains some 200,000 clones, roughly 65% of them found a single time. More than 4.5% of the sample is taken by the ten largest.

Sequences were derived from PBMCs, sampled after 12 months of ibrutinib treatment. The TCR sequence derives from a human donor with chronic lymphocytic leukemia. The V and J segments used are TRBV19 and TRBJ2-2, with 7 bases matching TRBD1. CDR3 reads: CASIPGQITTGELFF. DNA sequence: TGTGCCAGCATACCGGGACAGATTACCACCGGGGAGCTGTTTTTT.